The sequence of this TCR beta chain was determined in a study of cytomegalovirus exposure and HLA in healthy donors. Study findings and constraints: That first-cohort TCR clusters tended to co-occur in the roughly 130 validation repertoires was found in a later analysis. Overall, about 160 TCR beta chains were annotated as cytomegalovirus-associated. Confirmation was obtained in vitro that a few CMV-associated chains are specific for CMV antigens.

The donors were members of the validation cohort, which comprised approximately 120 subjects and was separate from the first cohort of roughly 700 subjects. This clone occurred many times. Its cognate antigen is unknown. Clones were sequenced by immunoSEQ multiplex PCR, and TCRdb holds only the in-frame ones, with some missing. The repertoire includes hundreds of thousands of clones, 70% to 90% of them detected once, and 0.65% to 0.95% sits in the top ten. CDR1 and CDR2 from the germline V gene are SGDLS and YYNGEE. The CDR3 loop spans 14 amino acids. Deletions cut 0 bases from V and 7 bases from J, with 14 bases between.

The chain has TRBV9 and TRBJ2-7, with D maybe TRBD1 (6 bases). The clonotype was recovered from a woman younger than 30 in good health and CMV-seronegative. Specimen: PBMCs. The CDR3 loop reads CASSVAYRAGEQYF. CDR3 bases: TGTGCCAGCAGCGTAGCTTACAGGGCAGGGGAGCAGTACTTC.